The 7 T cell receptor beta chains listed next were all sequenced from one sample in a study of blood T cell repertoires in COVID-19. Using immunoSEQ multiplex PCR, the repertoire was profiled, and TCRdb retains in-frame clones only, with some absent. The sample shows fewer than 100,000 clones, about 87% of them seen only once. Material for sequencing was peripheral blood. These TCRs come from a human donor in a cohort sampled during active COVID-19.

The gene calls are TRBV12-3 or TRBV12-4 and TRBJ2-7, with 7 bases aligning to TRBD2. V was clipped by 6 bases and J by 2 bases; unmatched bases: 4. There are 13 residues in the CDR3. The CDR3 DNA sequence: TGTGCCAGCAGCGGGACTACAACCTACGAGCAGTACTTC. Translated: CASSGTTTYEQYF.

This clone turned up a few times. In DNA, the CDR3 is TGTGCCAGCAGTTTCAGGGACACCGGGGAGCTGTTTTTT. Its translation: CASSFRDTGELFF. This rearrangement joins TRBV27 to TRBJ2-2; TRBD1 is a possible D gene (5 bases). CDR1 MNHEY and CDR2 SMNVEV come from the germline V gene (reference sequence). The CDR3 runs 13 residues. The V and J ends lost 3 bases and 3 bases respectively, with 5 bases between them.

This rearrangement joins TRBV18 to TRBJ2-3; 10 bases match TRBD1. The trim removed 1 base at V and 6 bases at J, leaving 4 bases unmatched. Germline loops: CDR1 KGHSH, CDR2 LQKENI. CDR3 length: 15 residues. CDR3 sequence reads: CASSPRGQGPDTQYF. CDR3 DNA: TGTGCCAGCTCACCACGGGGACAGGGGCCGGATACGCAGTATTTT.

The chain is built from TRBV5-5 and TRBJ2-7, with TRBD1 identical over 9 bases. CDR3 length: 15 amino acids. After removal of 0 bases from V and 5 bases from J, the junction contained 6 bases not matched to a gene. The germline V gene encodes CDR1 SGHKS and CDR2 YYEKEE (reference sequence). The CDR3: CASSLAPGQGHEQYF. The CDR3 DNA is TGTGCCAGCAGCTTGGCCCCGGGACAGGGCCACGAGCAGTACTTC.

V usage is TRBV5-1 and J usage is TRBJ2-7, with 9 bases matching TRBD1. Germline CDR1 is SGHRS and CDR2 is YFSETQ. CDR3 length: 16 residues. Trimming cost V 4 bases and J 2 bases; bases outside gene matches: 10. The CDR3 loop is CASSREVRTGAYEQYF. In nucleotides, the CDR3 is TGCGCCAGCAGCCGGGAGGTCCGGACAGGGGCCTACGAGCAGTACTTC.

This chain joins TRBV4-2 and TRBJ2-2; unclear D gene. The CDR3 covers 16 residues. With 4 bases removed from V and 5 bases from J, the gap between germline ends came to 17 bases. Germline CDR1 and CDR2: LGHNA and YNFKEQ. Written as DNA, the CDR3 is TGTGCCAGCAGCCCCGCTGGTAGTGGTATTACCGGGGAGCTGTTTTTT. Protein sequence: CASSPAGSGITGELFF.

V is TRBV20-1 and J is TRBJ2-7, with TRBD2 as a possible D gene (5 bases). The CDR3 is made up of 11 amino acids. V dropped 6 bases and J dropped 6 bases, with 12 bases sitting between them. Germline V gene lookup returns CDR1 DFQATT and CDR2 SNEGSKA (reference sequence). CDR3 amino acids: CSARLSGEQYF. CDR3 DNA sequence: TGCAGTGCCCGGCTGAGCGGCGAGCAGTACTTC.